This TCR beta chain derives from a study of CD8+CD57+ T cells in acquired aplastic anemia. Across the study: The average for DNA from sorted CD4+ and CD8+ cells was 3.2 ug.

Genomic DNA provided the template from which TCR beta VDJ and CDR3 profiles were obtained. TCRdb analysed the reads with MiXCR anew, one entry per CDR3 protein. Seen here are about 150,000 distinct CDR3 sequences, roughly 54% observed once, and the top ten hold more than 10%. The CDR3 contains 17 residues. The junction had 9 bases not matched to a gene; V was cut back by 3 bases and J by 4 bases. The germline CDR1 and CDR2 sequences are MNHEY and SVGAGI. Those patients picked for sequencing had displayed CD8+CD57+ cell expansion on flow cytometry. Every patient had severe acquired aplastic anemia. No therapy was given to patients before blood sampling.

The sequence came from a human donor with aplastic anemia. V is TRBV6-5 and J is TRBJ1-4; 9 bases are a match to TRBD1. Sequences were obtained from sorted CD4+, CD8+, or CD8+CD57+ T cells (not recorded which) from PBMCs. CDR3 residues: CASSYENRGPYNEKLFF. The CDR3 bases are TGTGCCAGCAGTTATGAGAACAGGGGGCCGTATAATGAAAAACTGTTTTTT.